Listed below are T cell receptor beta chains from one sample, sequenced in a study of T cell responses to AZD1222 COVID-19 vaccine. Assay used: immunoSEQ multiplex PCR; TCRdb lists only in-frame clones, some missing. The table has 250,000 to 300,000 clones, around 92% seen once. Sequences were derived from peripheral blood, sampled 28 days after the second AZD1222 dose. These receptor sequences come from an adult who received the AZD1222 COVID-19 vaccine. CDR3s leave out the opening cysteine and the closing phenylalanine or tryptophan. The listing skips clone size in some rows; elsewhere it reads once, few, many or a size class.

clone size: .
J gene: TRBJ2-5
V gene: TRBV18
CDR3 protein: ASSPKAGAGTQY

clone size: .
J gene: TRBJ2-7
V gene: TRBV3-1/TRBV3-2
CDR3 protein: ASSQGAYEQY

clone size: once
J gene: TRBJ2-1
V gene: TRBV24-1
CDR3 protein: ATTSGQSPHEQF

clone size: .
J gene: TRBJ1-1
V gene: TRBV11-2
CDR3 protein: ASSLERGGRTEAF

clone size: .
J gene: TRBJ2-7
V gene: TRBV29-1
CDR3 protein: SVVIGWVEQY

clone size: .
J gene: TRBJ1-2
V gene: TRBV5-8
CDR3 protein: ASSLRSNYGYT

clone size: .
J gene: TRBJ1-1
V gene: TRBV4-3
CDR3 protein: ASSQGPLGRTEAF

clone size: .
J gene: TRBJ1-1
V gene: TRBV6-5
CDR3 protein: ASSRTGTEAF

clone size: .
J gene: TRBJ1-6
V gene: TRBV5-1
CDR3 protein: ASSWDRASPLH

clone size: .
J gene: TRBJ2-2
V gene: TRBV7-2
CDR3 protein: ASSQTQGGTPGELF

clone size: once
J gene: TRBJ2-1
V gene: TRBV5-4
CDR3 protein: ASSFSGAGYNEQF

clone size: few
J gene: TRBJ1-1
V gene: TRBV11-2
CDR3 protein: ASSLGRGLNTEAF

clone size: .
J gene: TRBJ1-1
V gene: TRBV18
CDR3 protein: ASSPAGTEAF

clone size: .
J gene: TRBJ1-2
V gene: TRBV7-2
CDR3 protein: ASSLVRRGYT

clone size: .
J gene: TRBJ2-2
V gene: TRBV19
CDR3 protein: ASRATGELF

clone size: .
J gene: TRBJ2-5
V gene: TRBV11-2
CDR3 protein: ASSYPSGQETQY

clone size: .
J gene: TRBJ1-5
V gene: TRBV19
CDR3 protein: ASSRAVGPQH

clone size: .
J gene: TRBJ2-5
V gene: TRBV9
CDR3 protein: ASSVVGLAEETQY

clone size: once
J gene: TRBJ2-1
V gene: TRBV9
CDR3 protein: ASSIVSGGGEQF

clone size: .
J gene: TRBJ2-1
V gene: TRBV7-2
CDR3 protein: ASSLAGGRYNEQF

clone size: .
J gene: TRBJ2-5
V gene: TRBV7-2
CDR3 protein: ASSLVAGEETQY

clone size: .
J gene: TRBJ1-1
V gene: TRBV28
CDR3 protein: ASSLVGAWAF

clone size: once
J gene: TRBJ1-1
V gene: TRBV5-1
CDR3 protein: ASSLARTGGAGHTEAF

clone size: .
J gene: TRBJ1-4
V gene: TRBV6-5
CDR3 protein: ASRGTVREKLF

clone size: once
J gene: TRBJ1-6
V gene: TRBV13
CDR3 protein: ASSSTTRNSPLH

clone size: .
J gene: TRBJ1-5
V gene: TRBV18
CDR3 protein: ASSLGGQGLSQPQH

clone size: .
J gene: TRBJ2-7
V gene: TRBV28
CDR3 protein: ASSLGRTGEQY

clone size: .
J gene: TRBJ1-3
V gene: TRBV19
CDR3 protein: ASSRPAGASGNTIY

clone size: few
J gene: TRBJ1-6
V gene: TRBV2
CDR3 protein: ASNPGPNSPLH

clone size: .
J gene: TRBJ1-1
V gene: TRBV6-8
CDR3 protein: ASNDETGTNTEAF

clone size: .
J gene: TRBJ2-5
V gene: TRBV5-1
CDR3 protein: ASRLSGETQY

clone size: .
J gene: TRBJ1-2
V gene: TRBV28
CDR3 protein: ASSLESARGYT

clone size: .
J gene: TRBJ1-2
V gene: TRBV2
CDR3 protein: ASSTEGSDYGYT

clone size: .
J gene: TRBJ1-2
V gene: TRBV7-2
CDR3 protein: ASSPPGSTGGYT

clone size: .
J gene: TRBJ1-3
V gene: TRBV5-1
CDR3 protein: ASSLTGAISGNTIY

clone size: once
J gene: TRBJ2-2
V gene: TRBV7-2
CDR3 protein: ASSLKWLADTGELF

clone size: .
J gene: TRBJ2-1
V gene: TRBV20-1
CDR3 protein: SPSKGQGQGGVSEQF

clone size: .
J gene: TRBJ1-5
V gene: TRBV6-2/TRBV6-3
CDR3 protein: ASSYRTGNQPQH

clone size: .
J gene: TRBJ2-7
V gene: TRBV2
CDR3 protein: ASRTGGEQY

clone size: once
J gene: TRBJ2-1
V gene: TRBV7-3
CDR3 protein: ASSPKHGSYNEQF

clone size: .
J gene: TRBJ2-5
V gene: TRBV2
CDR3 protein: ASSGGGAWETQY

clone size: once
J gene: TRBJ2-3
V gene: TRBV7-2
CDR3 protein: ASSLNPRGPDTQY

clone size: .
J gene: TRBJ2-2
V gene: TRBV7-2
CDR3 protein: ASSSGWGQANTGELF

clone size: .
J gene: TRBJ1-1
V gene: TRBV5-6
CDR3 protein: ASSSFGGPRAGTEAF

clone size: .
J gene: TRBJ2-2
V gene: TRBV11-2
CDR3 protein: ASSRPVGGKWTGELF

clone size: .
J gene: TRBJ1-4
V gene: TRBV5-4
CDR3 protein: ASSKDSGEKLF

clone size: .
J gene: TRBJ2-1
V gene: TRBV6-5
CDR3 protein: ASSKQGAYNEQF

clone size: .
J gene: TRBJ2-7
V gene: TRBV7-2
CDR3 protein: ASSLVASGAYEQY

clone size: .
J gene: TRBJ2-7
V gene: TRBV2
CDR3 protein: ASSAGPSYEQY